These T cell receptor beta chains were read from a single sample in a study of blood T cells in healthy people across ages. From the 5' RACE reads, TCRdb called clonotypes with MiXCR, one entry per CDR3 protein. The data hold 350,000 to 450,000 distinct CDR3 sequences, with about 52% observed a single time. Sequences were obtained from blood. The receptors were gathered from a man in his sixties in good health. CDR3s include the opening cysteine and the closing phenylalanine or tryptophan. Each record gives: J gene, D gene, clone size, V gene, CDR3 DNA, CDR3 protein. D genes are given only for firm matches. A row's size may be missing; if present it is once, few, many or a size class.

TRBJ1-6,-,-,TRBV20-1,TGCAGTGCTCGGCCCCCAGGGAGGAAGGAATCACCCCTCCACTTT,CSARPPGRKESPLHF
TRBJ2-5,TRBD2,-,TRBV20-1,TGCAGTGCCCTTCCACTAGCGGGAGCGGGCAATGGGCAGTACTTC,CSALPLAGAGNGQYF
TRBJ2-7,-,few,TRBV29-1,TGCAGCGTAACCGGGACCGGAAACTACGAGCAGTACTTC,CSVTGTGNYEQYF
TRBJ2-5,TRBD2,many,TRBV29-1,TGCAGCGGACGGACTAGCGGTTCCCAAGAGACCCAGTACTTC,CSGRTSGSQETQYF
TRBJ1-1,-,once,TRBV29-1,TGCAGCCCTGAACGGGTTAACACTGAAGCTTTCTTT,CSPERVNTEAFF
TRBJ1-2,TRBD1,-,TRBV11-2,TGTGCCAGCAGCCCCGGTACCGACAGGGGAATCGGCGGCTACACCTTC,CASSPGTDRGIGGYTF
TRBJ2-1,-,once,TRBV7-3,TGTGCCAGCAGCCTGGACCAAAACCCCTACAATGAGCAGTTCTTC,CASSLDQNPYNEQFF
TRBJ2-3,-,few,TRBV7-2,TGTGCCAGCAGCCTTACGAAGCTTCCAGATACGCAGTATTTT,CASSLTKLPDTQYF
TRBJ2-7,TRBD1,few,TRBV7-2,TGTGCCAGCAGCCAAGGGACAGGAACATCCTACGAGCAGTACTTC,CASSQGTGTSYEQYF
TRBJ2-1,TRBD2,-,TRBV7-8,TGTGCCACTTCTCGAGCGGGAGGGCCAGGCAATGAGCAGTTCTTC,CATSRAGGPGNEQFF
TRBJ2-3,TRBD2,once,TRBV3-1,TGTGCCAGCAGCCATTTCCGGGGGGACTTTCTCCGCACAGATACGCAGTATTTT,CASSHFRGDFLRTDTQYF
TRBJ1-2,TRBD1,-,TRBV7-3,TGTGCCAGCAGCTTAATGGCAGGGGGTAGTTATGGCTACACCTTC,CASSLMAGGSYGYTF
TRBJ2-3,-,few,TRBV28,TGTGCCAGCAGTTTATTGGGGGGGCCGGAGGGAGATACGCAGTATTTT,CASSLLGGPEGDTQYF
TRBJ2-5,-,-,TRBV5-6,TGTGCCAGCAGCTGGCCCCGGGATTACCAAGAGACCCAGTACTTC,CASSWPRDYQETQYF
TRBJ1-2,-,few,TRBV5-1,TGCGCCAGCAGCTCGCCTCATACAGGGAACTATGGCTACACCTTC,CASSSPHTGNYGYTF
TRBJ2-3,-,few,TRBV7-7,TGTGCTAGCTCCGGGAGAGGCACAGATACGCAGTATTTT,CASSGRGTDTQYF
TRBJ2-3,-,few,TRBV2,TGTGCCAACTCGCCCGGGCAGGGCAGCACAGATACGCAGTATTTT,CANSPGQGSTDTQYF
TRBJ1-2,-,-,TRBV20-1,TGCAGTGCCGGCGCGTCTGGCTACACCTTC,CSAGASGYTF
TRBJ2-5,-,-,TRBV3-1,TGTGCCAGCAGCCAAGGCGGGGGCTTGAGGACCCAGTACTTC,CASSQGGGLRTQYF
TRBJ2-4,-,-,TRBV18,TGTGCCAGCTCTGGCCTAGCCAAAAACATTCAGTACTTC,CASSGLAKNIQYF
TRBJ2-5,TRBD1,-,TRBV30,TGTGCCTGGAGTGTACAGGGGTACGAAGAGACCCAGTACTTC,CAWSVQGYEETQYF
TRBJ2-3,-,few,TRBV6-4,TGTGCCAGCAGTCTTAAAGGACAAACAGATACGCAGTATTTT,CASSLKGQTDTQYF
TRBJ2-7,TRBD1,-,TRBV5-1,TGCGCCAGCAGCAAAACAATAGGACAGGCGGACGAGCAGTACTTC,CASSKTIGQADEQYF
TRBJ1-2,TRBD1,few,TRBV4-3,TGCGCCAGCAGCCAAGAAAGTGGTTGGGACAGGGACTATGGCTACACCTTC,CASSQESGWDRDYGYTF
TRBJ2-7,-,few,TRBV5-5,TGTGCCAGCAGCTTGCCGGGAGCCGGACCCGTCTACGAGCAGTACTTC,CASSLPGAGPVYEQYF
TRBJ2-3,-,many,TRBV9,TGTGCCAGCAGCCCCCCACTAGCCCCAGATACGCAGTATTTT,CASSPPLAPDTQYF
TRBJ1-2,-,-,TRBV29-1,TGCAGCGTTAATCCCGGACGTACTAACTATGGCTACACCTTC,CSVNPGRTNYGYTF
TRBJ2-7,-,-,TRBV15,TGTGCCACCAGCAAGGGGGGCGGGGTGCTCTACGAGCAGTACTTC,CATSKGGGVLYEQYF
TRBJ1-2,-,-,TRBV4-1,TGCGCCAGCAGCCAAGGGTTGGGCTATGGCTACACCTTC,CASSQGLGYGYTF
TRBJ2-3,TRBD2,few,TRBV6-6,TGTGCCAGCAGACCTCCGGGTAGCGGGGGGATCACAGATACGCAGTATTTT,CASRPPGSGGITDTQYF
TRBJ1-2,-,-,TRBV10-3,TGTGCCATCAGTGGGGGGCAGGGCTATGGCTACACCTTC,CAISGGQGYGYTF
TRBJ2-7,TRBD1,-,TRBV30,TGTGCCTGGGAGACAGGGAGCTCCTACGAGCAGTACTTC,CAWETGSSYEQYF
TRBJ1-1,TRBD1,-,TRBV5-1,TGCGCCAGCAGCTTGTTGGGACAGGTCACTGAAGCTTTCTTT,CASSLLGQVTEAFF
TRBJ2-5,-,few,TRBV7-2,TGTGCCAGCAGCCGGACAGCCACAAGGGAGACCCAGTACTTC,CASSRTATRETQYF
TRBJ1-1,-,-,TRBV3-1,TGTGCCAGCAGCCAACCGTCCGGGAGTAGAGCTTTCTTT,CASSQPSGSRAFF
TRBJ2-5,TRBD1,-,TRBV12-3/TRBV12-4,TGTGCCAGCAGTAGACAGGGAACCCAAGAGACCCAGTACTTC,CASSRQGTQETQYF
TRBJ2-3,-,-,TRBV9,TGTGCCAGCAGCGTAGCTTCTAGCGTGGCGGATACGCAGTATTTT,CASSVASSVADTQYF
TRBJ2-7,TRBD1,many,TRBV7-2,TGTGCCAGCAGCAAAGGGACAGGGGGGCCCTACGAGCAGTACTTC,CASSKGTGGPYEQYF
TRBJ1-2,TRBD1,-,TRBV5-5,TGTGCCAGCAGCTCGGGAACCGGACAGGGAAGAGGTGGCTACACCTTC,CASSSGTGQGRGGYTF
TRBJ1-1,-,-,TRBV13,TGTGCCAGCAGCTCGAGGAGGGGGAAAAGCACTGAAGCTTTCTTT,CASSSRRGKSTEAFF